This TCR beta chain was observed in a study of shared clonotypes between healthy human individuals. Study overall: For every donor, three CD4 naive, three CD4 memory, two CD8 naive and one CD8 memory plates were used. Study-level points and caveats: Naive CD4 clonotypes overlapped across a few donors at approximately 5.5%.

There are a few counts of this clone. No antigen is known for it. Libraries were prepared by immunoSEQ multiplex PCR; TCRdb keeps only in-frame clonotypes and omits some of them. This sample has roughly 500,000 clones, with roughly 95% found just once. Each sample came from a Caucasian adult donor living in Nashville, Tennessee. CD4+ cells were split into CD45RA+ naive and CD45RA-negative memory subsets. Sequences were obtained from naive CD4+ T cells sorted from blood. Subset here: CD45RA+ positively selected. The TCR sequence derives from a woman between 25 and 40 years old in good health.

The CDR3: CASSLGRAGGTGELFF. CDR3 bases: TGTGCCAGCAGTTTAGGGCGAGCGGGAGGCACCGGGGAGCTGTTTTTT. This chain connects TRBV27 to TRBJ2-2; TRBD2 aligns across 9 bases. Germline V gene data show CDR1 as MNHEY and CDR2 as SMNVEV (reference sequence). The ends lost 2 bases at V and 4 bases at J; junction bases unmatched: 5. This CDR3 has 16 residues.